Below are 8 T cell receptor beta chains sequenced from a single sample in a study of Graves' ophthalmopathy and Graves' hyperthyroidism. RNA transcripts were the template, and TCR beta CDR3 regions were amplified from them. The first-round RT-PCR employed HTBI primers together with the Qiagen OneStep RT-PCR kit. A multiplex PCR was then performed as the second round. Each CDR3 protein is one row after TCRdb ran MiXCR on the multiplex PCR reads. The table records roughly 700,000 distinct CDR3 sequences, roughly two fifths of them present only once. Sequenced sample: peripheral blood. The receptor set was obtained from an adult man with Graves' ophthalmopathy.

The chain carries TRBV25-1 and TRBJ1-6; 9 bases match TRBD1. V lost 9 bases, J lost 8 bases, and 5 bases stayed unmatched. Germline lookup yields CDR1 MGHDK and CDR2 SYGVNS. CDR3 length: 13 amino acids. The CDR3 region is CASYRGRDSPLHF. For the CDR3, the DNA is TGTGCCAGTTACAGGGGGCGGGATTCACCCCTCCACTTT.

On this clonotype itself: With a much larger clone just one base away, this may be a read error. The V gene is TRBV29-1, the J gene TRBJ2-2; either TRBD1 or TRBD2 may supply D (6 bases each). CDR1 SQVTM and CDR2 ANQGSEA come from the germline V gene. This CDR3 comprises 14 residues. CDR3 amino acids: CCVGGSFGTGELFF. In DNA, the CDR3 is TGCTGCGTGGGGGGCAGTTTCGGCACCGGGGAGCTGTTTTTT.

On this clonotype itself: A much bigger clone sits one base away, suggesting this may be a read error. The CDR3 carries no conserved terminal phenylalanine or tryptophan, so it likely arises from a read error. The V and J genes are TRBV29-1 and TRBJ2-7, with D tentatively TRBD1 (6 bases). V was trimmed by 6 bases and J by 0 bases, leaving 12 bases between them. CDR3 length: 13 residues. In germline, CDR1 is SQVTM, CDR2 ANQGSEA. The CDR3 sequence is CSVGTLSSYEQYL. The DNA for the CDR3 is TGCAGCGTAGGGACATTGAGCTCCTACGAGCAGTACCTC.

CDR3 region: CASSPWVYTEAFF. DNA of the CDR3: TGTGCCAGCAGCCCTTGGGTGTACACTGAAGCTTTCTTT. The V and J genes are TRBV9 and TRBJ1-1; unclear D gene. Germline V lookup: CDR1 SGDLS, CDR2 YYNGEE. The CDR3 has 13 residues. V lost 4 bases and J 3 bases, leaving 10 bases between the germline ends.

In this sample, this clonotype turned up many times. The chain combines TRBV7-2 with TRBJ1-2; 9 bases are a match to TRBD1. Germline V gene data show CDR1 as SGHTA and CDR2 as FQGNSA. The CDR3 extends over 15 amino acids. After removal of 2 bases from V and 2 bases from J, the junction contained 3 bases not matched to a gene. CDR3 in amino acids: CASSLLGQGNYGYTF. The CDR3 nucleotides are TGTGCCAGCAGCTTATTGGGACAGGGAAACTATGGCTACACCTTC.

V usage is TRBV7-2 and J usage is TRBJ1-3; D uncertain. Germline V gene data show CDR1 as SGHTA and CDR2 as FQGNSA. The CDR3 sequence is 15 residues long. Deletions cut 4 bases from V and 0 bases from J, with 10 bases between. Here the CDR3 reads CASSSYTLSGNTIYF. The CDR3 DNA follows: TGTGCCAGCAGCTCCTACACTCTCTCTGGAAACACCATATATTTT. Combining the CDR3 with reference TRBV7-2 and TRBJ1-3 gives the whole variable domain GAGVSQSPSNKVTEKGKDVELRCDPISGHTALYWYRQSLGQGLEFLIYFQGNSAPDKSGLPSDRFSAERTGGSVSTLTIQRTQQEDSAVYLCASSSYTLSGNTIYFGEGSWLTVV.

This clonotype was observed at least ten times. The V call is TRBV5-8, the J call TRBJ1-3; D is unresolved. The CDR3 loop spans 19 amino acids. CDR1 and CDR2 (germline): SGHTS, YDEGEE. V lost 4 bases and J lost 0, with 23 bases in between. The CDR3 is CASSPESGTVSISGNTIYF. The CDR3 DNA reads TGTGCCAGCAGCCCGGAATCAGGAACCGTGTCGATCTCTGGAAACACCATATATTTT.

This chain uses TRBV15 with TRBJ2-6; the D gene is possibly TRBD1 (5 bases). The CDR3 runs 15 residues. Trimming removed 3 bases from V and 2 bases from J, with 8 bases in between. Per germline, CDR1 LNHNV and CDR2 YYDKDF (reference sequence). CDR3 coding DNA: TGTGCCACCAGCAGGGGGCCCACTGGGGCCAACGTCCTGACTTTC. Its translation: CATSRGPTGANVLTF. The variable domain in full, with the rest retrieved from reference TRBV15 and TRBJ2-6, is DAMVIQNPRYQVTQFGKPVTLSCSQTLNHNVMYWYQQKSSQAPKLLFHYYDKDFNNEADTPDNFQSRRPNTSFCFLDIRSPGLGDTAMYLCATSRGPTGANVLTFGAGSRLTVL.